Listed here are 9 T cell receptor beta chains from one sample, sequenced in a study of shared T cell receptors in the human thymus. Data came from immunoSEQ multiplex PCR; TCRdb stores just in-frame clones and leaves some out. Among about 660,000 clones listed, approximately 90% were seen once. This sample also appeared in a second study, on human thymus T cells.

The sequencing sample was made of thymocytes. All receptors come from a boy less than two years old with a congenital heart defect.

V is TRBV6-1 and J is TRBJ1-1; 7 bases align to TRBD1. CDR1 and CDR2 (germline): MNHNS, SASEGT. The CDR3 runs 15 residues. V shed 2 bases, J shed 3 bases, and the junction held 6 bases outside the gene matches. Here the CDR3 DNA reads TGTGCCAGCAGTGAACTGACAGGGAACTACACTGAAGCTTTCTTT. It translates to CASSELTGNYTEAFF.

The CDR3 nucleotides read TGTGCCAGCAGTACCACAGGGGGAAGCAGTGAAAAACTGTTTTTT. Translated, it gives CASSTTGGSSEKLFF. This chain connects TRBV5-4 to TRBJ1-4; 8 positions match TRBD1. J gave up 7 bases and V 5 bases, and 10 bases lay outside the gene matches. The germline gives CDR1 SGHNT, CDR2 YYREEE (reference sequence). This CDR3 has 15 amino acids.

V is TRBV7-6 and J is TRBJ2-2, with 12 positions matching TRBD2. Germline V CDR1 and CDR2: SGHVS, FNYEAQ. The CDR3 loop spans 16 amino acids. V lost 5 bases to trimming and J lost 5 bases; unmatched junction nucleotides: 6. The DNA of the CDR3 is TGTGCCAGCAGCCCCGGACTAGCGGGAATAACCGGGGAGCTGTTTTTT. It is translated as CASSPGLAGITGELFF.

This sequence joins TRBV6-1 and TRBJ2-5; 8 positions match TRBD1. V shed 9 bases, J shed 4 bases, and the junction held 10 bases outside the gene matches. Germline CDR1 is MNHNS and CDR2 is SASEGT. The CDR3 contains 14 residues. The CDR3 region is CASKETGERETQYF. CDR3 DNA: TGTGCCAGTAAGGAGACAGGGGAAAGAGAGACCCAGTACTTC.

The J gene is TRBJ1-2, the V gene TRBV19; unclear D gene. Per germline, CDR1 LNHDA and CDR2 SQIVND (reference sequence). This CDR3 contains 14 residues. V lost 1 base, J lost 7 bases, and 13 bases lay in between. CDR3: CASSIAPTGFGYTF. In DNA, the CDR3 is TGTGCCAGTAGTATAGCCCCTACGGGGTTTGGCTACACCTTC. Complete variable domain (other parts from reference TRBV19 and TRBJ1-2): DGGITQSPKYLFRKEGQNVTLSCEQNLNHDAMYWYRQDPGQGLRLIYYSQIVNDFQKGDIAEGYSVSREKKESFPLTVTSAQKNPTAFYLCASSIAPTGFGYTFGSGTRLTVV.

The chain links TRBV15 to TRBJ1-2, with TRBD1 matching over 7 bases. J gave up 5 bases and V 0 bases, and 3 bases lay outside the gene matches. Germline V gene lookup returns CDR1 LNHNV and CDR2 YYDKDF (reference sequence). The CDR3 contains 14 residues. The CDR3 protein is CATSRETGRYGYTF. The DNA of the CDR3 is TGTGCCACCAGCAGAGAGACAGGGCGGTATGGCTACACCTTC.

V gene TRBV7-2 combines with J gene TRBJ2-1; 10 positions match TRBD2. Germline values: CDR1 SGHTA, CDR2 FQGNSA. This CDR3 contains 15 residues. V lost 5 bases to trimming and J lost 8 bases; unmatched junction nucleotides: 9. The CDR3 DNA reads TGTGCCAGCAGCGGTATAGCGGGAGGCCCCCATGAGCAGTTCTTC. Amino acids: CASSGIAGGPHEQFF. Looking up the rest from reference TRBV7-2 and TRBJ2-1 gives the full variable domain: GAGVSQSPSNKVTEKGKDVELRCDPISGHTALYWYRQSLGQGLEFLIYFQGNSAPDKSGLPSDRFSAERTGGSVSTLTIQRTQQEDSAVYLCASSGIAGGPHEQFFGPGTRLTVL.

CDR3 nucleotide sequence: TGTGCCAGCAGTCCTCGGAGCCCCCGGACCTACAATGAGCAGTTCTTC. It codes for CASSPRSPRTYNEQFF. This chain connects TRBV4-2 to TRBJ2-1; D gene unclear. Trimming pared 6 bases from V and 2 bases from J, leaving 17 bases between. The V gene's germline CDR1 is LGHNA and CDR2 YNFKEQ. The CDR3 runs 16 residues.

The rearrangement links TRBV5-3 to TRBJ2-7, with TRBD2 as a possible D gene (5 bases). TRBV5-3 is reported as an ORF; its role is uncertain. Trimming shortened V by 2 bases and J by 2 bases, and 11 bases separated the two germline ends. The CDR3 contains 14 residues. This CDR3 is CARSLKLGTYEQYF. CDR3 coding DNA: TGTGCCAGAAGCTTAAAACTAGGGACCTACGAGCAGTACTTC.